This T cell receptor beta chain was sequenced in a study of T cells after yellow fever vaccination. Study details: Preparation of the low-cell-number fractions used SMART-Seq v4 Ultra Low Input.

TCR cDNA was made by 5'RACE template switching, adding a universal primer site and UMIs. TCRdb reanalysed the 5' RACE reads using MiXCR and keeps one entry per CDR3 protein. The sample lists some 560,000 distinct CDR3 sequences, about a sixth occurring once. Study findings and constraints: The booster saw the reappearance of most primary-vaccination clones (nearly 98% CD4, around 88% CD8). Contamination of FACS-sorted repertoires by abundant clonotypes from the bulk population could occur.

Notes on this clonotype: Its antigen is currently unknown.

The CDR3 length is 13 residues. Germline V gene data show CDR1 as ENHRY and CDR2 as SYGVKD. The V end lost 3 bases, the J end lost 4 bases, and 10 bases lay between the germline ends. Sequencing was performed on PBMCs, taken more than 4 days after the first yellow fever vaccination. This chain uses TRBV10-3 with TRBJ2-7; the D gene is possibly TRBD1 (6 bases). This clonotype was obtained from a man between 18 and 29 years old who received the YFV17D yellow fever vaccine. As DNA, the CDR3 is TGTGCCATCAGTGAAAGGACAGTTTACGAGCAGTACTTC. This translates into CAISERTVYEQYF.